A single sample gave rise to the 25 T cell receptor beta chains below, sequenced in a study of cytomegalovirus exposure and HLA in healthy donors. Both 60 Vbeta primers and 13 Jbeta primers went into the PCR. Sequenced by immunoSEQ multiplex PCR; TCRdb stores in-frame clones only, minus some. Of about 100,000 clones in the sample, roughly 9.1% were seen once. What was sequenced was PBMCs. Every receptor here comes from a man aged 40-49 years in good health and CMV-seropositive.

This clone was seen just once. This chain links TRBV6-1 with TRBJ2-7; TRBD1 agrees at 9 bases. Germline V lookup: CDR1 MNHNS, CDR2 SASEGT. CDR3 size: 15 residues. J lost 2 bases, V lost 5 bases, and 7 bases had no gene match. The CDR3 is CASSRTGTGPYEQYF. The CDR3 DNA is TGTGCCAGCAGTCGTACCGGGACAGGGCCCTACGAGCAGTACTTC.

The chain is built from TRBV28 and TRBJ2-5, with 9 bases lining up with TRBD2. The CDR3 totals 16 residues. Per germline, CDR1 MDHEN and CDR2 SYDVKM. Trimming at V came to 3 bases and at J to 4 bases, leaving 9 bases not matched to a gene. CDR3 DNA sequence: TGTGCCAGCAGTTTTCCTGCGGGAGGGGAAATAGAGACCCAGTACTTC. It encodes CASSFPAGGEIETQYF.

This clone occurred a few times. The rearrangement uses TRBV2 and TRBJ2-1; TRBD2 matches 7 bases. This CDR3 region has 14 residues. The V segment lost 5 bases and the J segment 8 bases; nucleotides outside the gene matches: 9. CDR1 SNHLY and CDR2 FYNNEI come from the germline V gene. This chain's CDR3 is CASSSGLSPHEQFF. DNA for the CDR3: TGTGCCAGCAGTTCGGGACTATCCCCCCATGAGCAGTTCTTC.

This chain connects TRBV5-4 to TRBJ1-1; D remains unclear. The CDR3 covers 13 residues. V was pared by 7 bases and J by 0 bases, with 10 bases between. Germline V gene sequence: CDR1 SGHNT, CDR2 YYREEE (reference sequence). The CDR3 DNA reads as TGTGCCAGCGGCAAAGATATGAACACTGAAGCTTTCTTT. Its translation: CASGKDMNTEAFF.

In this sample, this clone turned up a few times. This sequence joins TRBV2 and TRBJ2-4; 7 positions agree with TRBD1. J lost 16 bases, V lost 4 bases, and 10 bases had no gene match. The V gene's germline CDR1 is SNHLY and CDR2 FYNNEI. CDR3 length: 12 amino acids. The CDR3 DNA reads as TGTGCCAGCAGTGGCCGACGGGACAGTCATTACTTC. Translation: CASSGRRDSHYF. The whole variable domain, filled in from reference TRBV2 and TRBJ2-4, reads EPEVTQTPSHQVTQMGQEVILRCVPISNHLYFYWYRQILGQKVEFLVSFYNNEISEKSEIFDDQFSVERPDGSNFTLKIRSTKLEDSAMYFCASSGRRDSHYFGAGTRLSVL.

The V gene is TRBV19, the J gene TRBJ2-1; D gene ambiguous. This CDR3 comprises 12 residues. Germline CDR1 is LNHDA and CDR2 is SQIVND (reference sequence). Trimming removed 3 bases at V and 3 bases at J, with 3 bases between. The CDR3 region has the DNA TGTGCCAGTAGTATCTACTACAATGAGCAGTTCTTC. Amino acids: CASSIYYNEQFF.

The chain is built from TRBV7-3 and TRBJ2-3; 9 nucleotides agree with TRBD2. Germline lookup yields CDR1 SGHTA and CDR2 FQGTGA. Losses at the gene ends were 2 bases for V and 4 bases for J; bases not matched to a gene: 7. CDR3 length equals 16 residues. CDR3 sequence reads: CASSLLASGIADTQYF. CDR3 bases: TGTGCCAGCAGCTTATTAGCTAGCGGGATCGCAGATACGCAGTATTTT.

This clone has only a few counts. V is TRBV7-3 and J is TRBJ1-1; TRBD1 matches at 7 bases. J gave up 7 bases and V 1 base, and 6 bases lay outside the gene matches. Germline lookup yields CDR1 SGHTA and CDR2 FQGTGA. There are 14 residues in the CDR3. CDR3 DNA sequence: TGTGCCAGCAGCTTAAATGCGGGGACAGTTGAAGCTTTCTTT. Encoded protein: CASSLNAGTVEAFF. Based on the CDR3 plus reference TRBV7-3 and TRBJ1-1, the full variable domain is GAGVSQTPSNKVTEKGKYVELRCDPISGHTALYWYRQSLGQGPEFLIYFQGTGAADDSGLPNDRFFAVRPEGSVSTLKIQRTERGDSAVYLCASSLNAGTVEAFFGQGTRLTVV.

This chain connects TRBV28 to TRBJ2-3, with 9 bases aligning to TRBD2. The CDR3 covers 14 residues. Germline trimming cut 8 bases from V and 4 bases from J; bases unmatched to any gene: 7. In germline, CDR1 is MDHEN, CDR2 SYDVKM. The CDR3 region is CASVNLAGSDTQYF. CDR3 bases: TGTGCCAGCGTTAATCTAGCGGGATCAGATACGCAGTATTTT.

The chain's CDR3 is CASSVEPRKETQYF. In DNA form, the CDR3 reads TGTGCCAGCAGCGTAGAACCGAGAAAAGAGACCCAGTACTTC. V is TRBV9 and J is TRBJ2-5; D is uncertain. Trimming took 0 bases from V and 3 from J, leaving 9 bases between them. This CDR3 has 14 residues. Germline lookup yields CDR1 SGDLS and CDR2 YYNGEE.

The J gene is TRBJ2-7, the V gene TRBV7-2, with 12 bases identical to TRBD2. Germline V lookup: CDR1 SGHTA, CDR2 FQGNSA. V was pared by 3 bases and J by 0 bases, with 6 bases of the junction left unmatched. This CDR3 comprises 17 residues. CDR3 sequence: CASSLSLAGGSSYEQYF. In DNA, the CDR3 is TGTGCCAGCAGCTTGTCCCTAGCGGGAGGGAGCTCCTACGAGCAGTACTTC.

V gene TRBV2 combines with J gene TRBJ1-4; D is ambiguous. There are 15 residues in the CDR3. The V and J ends lost 3 bases and 4 bases respectively, with 12 bases between them. Germline lookup yields CDR1 SNHLY and CDR2 FYNNEI. CDR3 in amino acids: CASSDGGWGNEKLFF. The CDR3 nucleotides read TGTGCCAGCAGTGATGGAGGATGGGGTAATGAAAAACTGTTTTTT.

The chain joins TRBV5-1 to TRBJ2-2; D may be TRBD1 (6 bases). V was clipped by 6 bases and J by 3 bases, with 15 bases between them. The CDR3 spans 15 residues. From germline, CDR1 is SGHRS and CDR2 YFSETQ. CDR3 sequence reads: CASNRQADHTGELFF. The DNA of the CDR3 is TGCGCCAGCAACAGACAGGCGGATCACACCGGGGAGCTGTTTTTT.

V and J are TRBV6-5 and TRBJ2-1, with 7 bases lining up with TRBD1. Germline-derived CDR1 and CDR2 are MNHEY and SVGAGI. The CDR3 covers 15 residues. V gave up 5 bases and J gave up 2 bases; unmatched junction bases: 6. CDR3 sequence (DNA): TGTGCCAGCAGTGGGGACAGTCCTCCCTACAATGAGCAGTTCTTC. Its protein is CASSGDSPPYNEQFF.

The chain employs TRBV28 and TRBJ2-1; TRBD2 matches at 12 bases. Trimming took 5 bases from V and 8 from J; bases not matched to a gene: 10. The CDR3 covers 16 residues. The germline gives CDR1 MDHEN, CDR2 SYDVKM. CDR3 residues: CASSTASGRALDEQFF. For the CDR3, the DNA is TGTGCCAGCAGTACCGCTAGCGGGAGGGCCCTCGATGAGCAGTTCTTC.

This clone has a handful of counts. This chain links TRBV2 with TRBJ1-2; 7 nucleotides line up with TRBD1. CDR1 is SNHLY, CDR2 FYNNEI, per germline. V trimming: 4 bases; J trimming: 2 bases; junction bases outside the gene matches: 1. CDR3 length: 13 residues. This CDR3 reads CASSAGGNYGYTF. The CDR3 DNA reads as TGTGCCAGCAGTGCAGGGGGAAACTATGGCTACACCTTC.

There are a few counts of this clone. This sequence joins TRBV6-5 and TRBJ1-3; D gene uncertain. The CDR3 has 13 residues. V lost 8 bases, J lost 4 bases, and 12 bases lay in between. Germline V lookup: CDR1 MNHEY, CDR2 SVGAGI. The chain's CDR3 is CASALESGNTIYF. CDR3 DNA sequence: TGTGCCAGCGCCTTAGAGTCCGGAAACACCATATATTTT.

The chain recombines TRBV4-3 with TRBJ2-7; 11 bases are a match to TRBD2. J gave up 3 bases and V 1 base, and 2 bases lay outside the gene matches. The CDR3 extends over 15 amino acids. The germline gives CDR1 LGHNA, CDR2 YSLEER. The CDR3 sequence is CASSQGLAGFYEQYF. The CDR3 DNA reads as TGCGCCAGCAGCCAAGGACTAGCGGGATTCTACGAGCAGTACTTC.

The chain combines TRBV6-1 with TRBJ2-7; 9 bases agree with TRBD1. Germline V gives CDR1 MNHNS, CDR2 SASEGT. Unmatched junction bases numbered 14, after V lost 11 bases and J lost 6 bases. The CDR3 extends over 14 amino acids. CDR3 sequence: CAGSRQGGPSEQYF. The CDR3 DNA sequence: TGTGCCGGGTCGAGACAGGGGGGCCCTTCCGAGCAGTACTTC.

The chain joins TRBV5-4 to TRBJ2-5; 10 bases line up with TRBD2. V was clipped by 4 bases and J by 4 bases; unmatched bases: 10. The CDR3 is made up of 16 amino acids. CDR1 is SGHNT and CDR2 is YYREEE in the germline V gene (reference sequence). The DNA for the CDR3 is TGTGCCAGCAGCGGAGCGGGAGGGCTTCGTTCAGAGACCCAGTACTTC. Translating gives CASSGAGGLRSETQYF. The entire variable domain, with the rest obtained from reference TRBV5-4 and TRBJ2-5, is as follows: ETGVTQSPTHLIKTRGQQVTLRCSSQSGHNTVSWYQQALGQGPQFIFQYYREEENGRGNFPPRFSGLQFPNYSSELNVNALELDDSALYLCASSGAGGLRSETQYFGPGTRLLVL.

This clone has more than one count but fewer than ten. The chain employs TRBV7-9 and TRBJ1-3; D remains ambiguous. The CDR3 is 14 residues long. CDR1 is SEHNR and CDR2 is FQNEAQ in the germline V gene (reference sequence). V dropped 5 bases and J dropped 2 bases, with 10 bases sitting between them. CDR3: CASSPLRTGNTIYF. CDR3 in DNA: TGTGCCAGCAGCCCCCTCAGAACTGGAAACACCATATATTTT.

This clone was picked up one time. The genes are TRBV18 and TRBJ2-1; TRBD2 matches at 7 bases. This CDR3 comprises 15 residues. CDR1 and CDR2 from the germline V gene are KGHSH and LQKENI. The ends lost 4 bases at V and 3 bases at J; junction bases unmatched: 6. Written as DNA, the CDR3 is TGTGCCAGCTCACGATTAGCGGGCGACTACAATGAGCAGTTCTTC. It translates to CASSRLAGDYNEQFF.

The gene calls are TRBV27 and TRBJ2-4, with 12 bases matching TRBD2. Germline V gives CDR1 MNHEY, CDR2 SMNVEV (reference sequence). J was trimmed by 2 bases and V by 4 bases; bases with no gene match: 3. This CDR3 has 16 residues. The CDR3 DNA reads TGTGCCAGCAGTTCCCGGACTAGCGGGACCAAAAACATTCAGTACTTC. Its translation is CASSSRTSGTKNIQYF.

The chain combines TRBV28 with TRBJ1-2, with D hard to call. Germline loops: CDR1 MDHEN, CDR2 SYDVKM. CDR3 length equals 13 residues. V was trimmed by 1 base and J by 4 bases, leaving 7 bases between them. Here the CDR3 reads CASSLFTSYGYTF. CDR3 DNA sequence: TGTGCCAGCAGTTTATTTACATCCTATGGCTACACCTTC.

This clone has a handful of counts. V gene TRBV9 combines with J gene TRBJ1-4; possibly TRBD1 for D (5 bases). Germline CDR1 is SGDLS and CDR2 is YYNGEE. Trimming stripped 4 bases from V and 6 bases from J, with 13 bases between. The CDR3 loop spans 14 amino acids. CDR3 sequence: CASSLGGTDEKLFF. The CDR3, as DNA: TGTGCCAGCAGCCTGGGGGGGACGGATGAAAAACTGTTTTTT.